This passage covers 20 T cell receptor beta chains from one sample sequenced in a study of blood T cell repertoires in COVID-19 (TCRdb year 2020). The method was the immunoSEQ multiplex PCR assay. TCRdb retrieved this table from immuneACCESS and kept in-frame rearrangements only. Not all clones are present; in checked studies, unresolved V genes account for under half, and no reason is known for the remainder. For this sample the table gives roughly 34,000 clones, of which roughly 74% were detected only once. The leading ten clones occupy roughly 15% of the sample. The sample was peripheral blood. These receptor sequences come from a man older than 75 with active or convalescent COVID-19.

V gene TRBV30 combines with J gene TRBJ1-1; 7 positions agree with TRBD1. Germline V CDR1 and CDR2: GTSNPN, SVGIG (reference sequence). J lost 4 bases, V lost 2 bases, and 10 bases had no gene match. This CDR3 is built from 15 residues. CDR3 loop: CAWSQDPQGGTEAFF. As DNA, the CDR3 is TGTGCCTGGAGTCAGGACCCCCAGGGGGGCACTGAAGCTTTCTTT.

The chain carries TRBV10-2 and TRBJ2-3; 7 bases align to TRBD2. Germline V gene lookup returns CDR1 WSHSY and CDR2 SAAADI. The junction had 9 bases not matched to a gene; V was cut back by 7 bases and J by 5 bases. The CDR3 runs 14 residues. For the CDR3, the DNA is TGCGCCAGCAAGTTCGACGGGGGGAAAGATACGCAGTATTTT. Translated, it gives CASKFDGGKDTQYF.

This clone appeared once. The V call is TRBV28, the J call TRBJ2-7, with a weak D call TRBD2 (5 bases). V was clipped by 3 bases and J by 1 base, with 13 bases between them. CDR1 and CDR2 (germline): MDHEN, SYDVKM. The CDR3 consists of 15 residues. CDR3 in amino acids: CASSFRGEGSYEQYF. The CDR3 DNA follows: TGTGCCAGCAGTTTTCGTGGAGAGGGTTCCTACGAGCAGTACTTC.

V usage is TRBV5-5 and J usage is TRBJ1-3; D remains unclear. This CDR3 has 17 residues. V was pared by 2 bases and J by 0 bases, with 15 bases between. Per the germline V gene, CDR1 is SGHKS and CDR2 is YYEKEE (reference sequence). The CDR3 DNA reads as TGTGCCAGCAGCTTTTCCCCGAGCGACCGCTCTGGAAACACCATATATTTT. It yields the protein CASSFSPSDRSGNTIYF.

This chain links TRBV27 with TRBJ1-5; D gene unclear. The CDR3 contains 13 residues. V shed 3 bases and J shed 0 bases, with 3 bases lying between them. CDR1 and CDR2 from the germline V gene are MNHEY and SMNVEV (reference sequence). The CDR3 sequence is CASSFVSNQPQHF. The CDR3 DNA reads TGTGCCAGCAGTTTCGTTAGCAATCAGCCCCAGCATTTT.

The chain employs TRBV19 and TRBJ2-1; D call uncertain. V dropped 3 bases and J dropped 0 bases, with 9 bases sitting between them. There are 15 residues in the CDR3. Germline V gives CDR1 LNHDA, CDR2 SQIVND (reference sequence). This CDR3 is CASSIGYNSYNEQFF. CDR3 nucleotide sequence: TGTGCCAGTAGTATCGGGTATAACTCCTACAATGAGCAGTTCTTC.

The chain recombines TRBV10-1 with TRBJ2-5; D perhaps matches TRBD1 (5 bases). The V end was cut by 4 bases, the J end by 2 bases, with 14 bases between. Per the germline V gene, CDR1 is WNHNN and CDR2 is SYGVQD (reference sequence). The CDR3 has 15 amino acids. The CDR3 bases are TGCGCCAGCAGTGGTAACGTCCAGGGACAAGAGACCCAGTACTTC. Translated: CASSGNVQGQETQYF.

The chain uses TRBV7-9 and TRBJ2-1, with D maybe TRBD2 (6 bases). The CDR3 sequence is 17 residues long. CDR1 and CDR2 from the germline V gene are SEHNR and FQNEAQ (reference sequence). The V end was cut by 5 bases, the J end by 0 bases, with 17 bases between. Here the CDR3 DNA reads TGTGCCAGCAGCCCCAACTGGCGGGGCAGCTCCTACAATGAGCAGTTCTTC. It yields the protein CASSPNWRGSSYNEQFF.

The chain joins TRBV6-5 to TRBJ1-2; D not resolved. Trimming cost V 8 bases and J 2 bases, with 18 bases left between them. The CDR3 contains 15 residues. Germline V gives CDR1 MNHEY, CDR2 SVGAGI. CDR3 coding DNA: TGTGCCAGCTATTTGGGCCGTCTGGTGAACTATGGCTACACCTTC. Translated: CASYLGRLVNYGYTF.

DNA for the CDR3: TGTGCCTGGAGTGTTTCGAGGACTAGCGGCTACTACGAGCAGTACTTC. Protein sequence: CAWSVSRTSGYYEQYF. The J gene is TRBJ2-7, the V gene TRBV30; 10 nucleotides line up with TRBD2. The germline CDR1 and CDR2 sequences are GTSNPN and SVGIG (reference sequence). The J segment lost 3 bases and the V segment lost 0 bases, leaving 8 bases of the junction unmatched. The CDR3 loop spans 16 amino acids.

V and J are TRBV19 and TRBJ1-2; D is possibly TRBD1 (5 bases). The CDR3 spans 14 residues. The V end was cut by 5 bases, the J end by 5 bases, with 15 bases between. Germline CDR1 reads LNHDA; CDR2 reads SQIVND (reference sequence). DNA of the CDR3: TGTGCCAGTAGTCCGAGACAAGGGGTATATGGCTACACCTTC. Its translation is CASSPRQGVYGYTF. Full variable domain (rest looked up from reference TRBV19 and TRBJ1-2): DGGITQSPKYLFRKEGQNVTLSCEQNLNHDAMYWYRQDPGQGLRLIYYSQIVNDFQKGDIAEGYSVSREKKESFPLTVTSAQKNPTAFYLCASSPRQGVYGYTFGSGTRLTVV.

The V gene is TRBV7-9, the J gene TRBJ1-6; D remains unclear. The germline gives CDR1 SEHNR, CDR2 FQNEAQ (reference sequence). The CDR3 contains 14 residues. The V and J ends lost 6 bases and 4 bases respectively, with 10 bases between them. In DNA form, the CDR3 reads TGTGCCAGCAGTCTGGACTCGTATAATTCACCCCTCCACTTT. This translates into CASSLDSYNSPLHF.

This chain links TRBV27 with TRBJ1-5, with 7 bases fitting TRBD1. This CDR3 is 13 amino acids long. Germline assignment: CDR1 MNHEY and CDR2 SMNVEV (reference sequence). Trimming removed 3 bases from V and 7 bases from J; junction bases left unmatched: 3. CDR3 bases: TGTGCCAGCAGTTTCGGCAGGGGGCAGCCCCAGCATTTT. It codes for CASSFGRGQPQHF.

This clone was seen only once. The chain uses TRBV12-3 or TRBV12-4 and TRBJ2-3; D is undetermined. The CDR3 runs to 12 residues. The ends were cut back, 3 bases at V and 5 bases at J, with 6 bases in the middle. CDR3 sequence (DNA): TGTGCCAGCAGTTTGGCTGAAGATACGCAGTATTTT. The encoded protein is CASSLAEDTQYF.

V is TRBV3-1 (or the pseudogene TRBV3-2) and J is TRBJ1-4; D is undetermined. The germline V gene encodes CDR1 LGHDT and CDR2 YNNKEL (reference sequence). V lost 2 bases, J lost 4 bases, and 8 bases lay in between. This CDR3 region has 14 residues. DNA for the CDR3: TGTGCCAGCAGCCAACAAGGAGATAATGAAAAACTGTTTTTT. It is translated as CASSQQGDNEKLFF.

The chain has TRBV28 and TRBJ2-1; a weak D match, TRBD2 (5 bases). V lost 5 bases to trimming and J lost 6 bases, with 17 bases between them. This CDR3 region has 15 residues. Germline V gives CDR1 MDHEN, CDR2 SYDVKM. The CDR3 sequence: CASSLSPETINEQFF. CDR3 DNA sequence: TGTGCCAGCAGTCTGTCACCGGAGACTATCAATGAGCAGTTCTTC.

The V gene is TRBV29-1, the J gene TRBJ2-2; 7 bases match TRBD1. Germline-derived CDR1 and CDR2 are SQVTM and ANQGSEA. The CDR3 covers 15 residues. The trim removed 5 bases at V and 4 bases at J, leaving 10 bases unmatched. The CDR3 nucleotides are TGCAGCGTTTTTGACAGGGTGTTAGGCACCGGGGAGCTGTTTTTT. The encoded protein is CSVFDRVLGTGELFF.

V and J are TRBV2 and TRBJ2-3; 12 bases align to TRBD2. After removal of 4 bases from V and 0 bases from J, the junction contained 11 bases not matched to a gene. The CDR3 runs to 19 residues. Germline CDR1 and CDR2: SNHLY and FYNNEI. DNA for the CDR3: TGTGCCAGCAGTGGGACTAGCGGGACCGATGACGCTAGCACAGATACGCAGTATTTT. Translation: CASSGTSGTDDASTDTQYF. The full variable domain, with the rest looked up from reference TRBV2 and TRBJ2-3, is EPEVTQTPSHQVTQMGQEVILRCVPISNHLYFYWYRQILGQKVEFLVSFYNNEISEKSEIFDDQFSVERPDGSNFTLKIRSTKLEDSAMYFCASSGTSGTDDASTDTQYFGPGTRLTVL.

This clone is a singleton in its sample. This chain joins TRBV28 and TRBJ2-5; D perhaps matches TRBD1 (6 bases). The V and J ends lost 7 bases and 3 bases respectively, with 15 bases between them. Germline loops: CDR1 MDHEN, CDR2 SYDVKM. The length of the CDR3 is 14 residues. Written as DNA, the CDR3 is TGTGCCAGCATCCCGGGACATTCCAAAGAGACCCAGTACTTC. It encodes CASIPGHSKETQYF.

The chain combines TRBV19 with TRBJ2-2; 10 positions agree with TRBD2. The CDR3 has 19 amino acids. Trimming took 1 base from V and 0 from J; bases not matched to a gene: 8. The germline V gene encodes CDR1 LNHDA and CDR2 SQIVND (reference sequence). The CDR3: CASSIGLAGGPANTGELFF. The CDR3 DNA reads TGTGCCAGTAGTATAGGATTAGCGGGAGGCCCCGCGAACACCGGGGAGCTGTTTTTT. The full variable domain, rest sourced from reference TRBV19 and TRBJ2-2, is DGGITQSPKYLFRKEGQNVTLSCEQNLNHDAMYWYRQDPGQGLRLIYYSQIVNDFQKGDIAEGYSVSREKKESFPLTVTSAQKNPTAFYLCASSIGLAGGPANTGELFFGEGSRLTVL.